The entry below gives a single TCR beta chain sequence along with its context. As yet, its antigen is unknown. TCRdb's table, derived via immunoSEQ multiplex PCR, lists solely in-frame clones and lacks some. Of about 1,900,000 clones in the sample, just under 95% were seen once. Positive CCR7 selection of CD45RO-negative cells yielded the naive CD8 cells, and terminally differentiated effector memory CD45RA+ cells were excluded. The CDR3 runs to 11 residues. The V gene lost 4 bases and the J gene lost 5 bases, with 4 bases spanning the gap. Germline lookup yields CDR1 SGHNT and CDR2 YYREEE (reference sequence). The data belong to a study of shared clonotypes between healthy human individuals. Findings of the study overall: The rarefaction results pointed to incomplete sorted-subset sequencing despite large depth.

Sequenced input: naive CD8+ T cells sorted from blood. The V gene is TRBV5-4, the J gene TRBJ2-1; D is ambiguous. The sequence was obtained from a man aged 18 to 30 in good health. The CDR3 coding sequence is TGTGCCAGCAGCACCAACAATGAGCAGTTCTTC. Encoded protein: CASSTNNEQFF.